The source of this TCR beta chain is a study of CD8+ T cells in alopecia areata. Extracted from the samples, RNA was reverse transcribed into cDNA to serve as the sequencing template. The assay was immunoSEQ multiplex PCR, and TCRdb's table has in-frame clones only and misses some. The repertoire holds 90,000 to 120,000 clones, with roughly 84% as singletons. This clone was counted a single time. Treatment of the sample: oral pan-JAK inhibitor, 5-10 mg twice daily. The TCR sequence derives from a human donor with alopecia areata. The sequencing used CD8+ T cells sorted from blood, collected at week 24, from a patient treated with tofacitinib.

The CDR3 here is CASSPPGRSDTQYF. CDR3 DNA: TGTGCCAGCTCACCACCGGGAAGGTCAGATACGCAGTATTTT. The J gene is TRBJ2-3, the V gene TRBV18, with D uncertain. V was clipped by 0 bases and J by 4 bases, with 8 bases between them. Germline CDR1 is KGHSH and CDR2 is LQKENI. The CDR3 spans 14 residues.